One and the same sample provided the 11 T cell receptor beta chains below, sequenced in a study of cytotoxic CD8 clonotypes in ibrutinib-treated CLL. The table came from immunoSEQ multiplex PCR; TCRdb's copy has only in-frame clones and leaves some out. The table has 150,000 or so clones, 80% seen once; the top ten hold approximately 7.6%. The specimen comprised PBMCs, sampled after 36 months of ibrutinib treatment. Every receptor here comes from a human donor with chronic lymphocytic leukemia.

The chain couples TRBV6-1 to TRBJ2-1, with TRBD2 identical over 12 bases. The CDR3 has 14 amino acids. CDR1 and CDR2 (germline): MNHNS, SASEGT. Losses at the gene ends were 4 bases for V and 9 bases for J; bases not matched to a gene: 4. CDR3 sequence (DNA): TGTGCCAGCAGTGCTAGCGGGGGGGCCAGTGAGCAGTTCTTC. Protein: CASSASGGASEQFF.

The V and J genes are TRBV6-5 and TRBJ1-5; tentatively, D is TRBD1 (6 bases). Trimming removed 0 bases from V and 4 bases from J, with 10 bases in between. The CDR3 contains 15 residues. The germline V gene encodes CDR1 MNHEY and CDR2 SVGAGI. The CDR3 here is CASSYSAGANQPQHF. CDR3 nucleotides: TGTGCCAGCAGTTACTCGGCAGGGGCAAATCAGCCCCAGCATTTT.

This clone has just one count. The chain is built from TRBV5-1 and TRBJ2-7; no clear D gene. V was trimmed by 0 bases and J by 5 bases, leaving 12 bases between them. The CDR3 runs to 14 residues. Per the germline V gene, CDR1 is SGHRS and CDR2 is YFSETQ. CDR3: CASSLEGFWNEQYF. The CDR3 DNA sequence: TGCGCCAGCAGCTTGGAGGGCTTCTGGAACGAGCAGTACTTC. The full variable domain, its missing parts supplied by reference TRBV5-1 and TRBJ2-7, is KAGVTQTPRYLIKTRGQQVTLSCSPISGHRSVSWYQQTPGQGLQFLFEYFSETQRNKGNFPGRFSGRQFSNSRSEMNVSTLELGDSALYLCASSLEGFWNEQYFGPGTRLTVT.

The V call is TRBV10-2, the J call TRBJ1-5; D is unclear. This CDR3 contains 16 residues. Germline lookup yields CDR1 WSHSY and CDR2 SAAADI. V was clipped by 3 bases and J by 1 base, with 13 bases between them. In DNA form, the CDR3 reads TGCGCCAGCAGTGAATACGGCTTATTCAGCAATCAGCCCCAGCATTTT. Amino acid sequence: CASSEYGLFSNQPQHF.

CDR3 residues: CATSVGGVETQYF. The CDR3 DNA is TGTGCCACCAGTGTAGGGGGAGTAGAGACCCAGTACTTC. The chain uses TRBV15 and TRBJ2-5; possible D gene TRBD1, 6 bases. The CDR3 is made up of 13 amino acids. From germline, CDR1 is LNHNV and CDR2 YYDKDF (reference sequence). The ends were cut back, 6 bases at V and 4 bases at J, with 12 bases in the middle. The whole variable domain, filled in from reference TRBV15 and TRBJ2-5, reads DAMVIQNPRYQVTQFGKPVTLSCSQTLNHNVMYWYQQKSSQAPKLLFHYYDKDFNNEADTPDNFQSRRPNTSFCFLDIRSPGLGDTAMYLCATSVGGVETQYFGPGTRLLVL.

A few counts support this clone. This chain joins TRBV10-2 and TRBJ2-3; D not resolved. CDR1 and CDR2 from the germline V gene are WSHSY and SAAADI. The V gene lost 7 bases and the J gene lost 5 bases, with 19 bases spanning the gap. The CDR3 is made up of 15 amino acids. The CDR3 loop reads CASKERWTLVDTQYF. CDR3 coding DNA: TGCGCCAGCAAAGAGAGGTGGACCTTGGTAGATACGCAGTATTTT.

V and J are TRBV29-1 and TRBJ2-7; a possible D gene is TRBD1 (6 bases). V was cut by 6 bases and J by 5 bases, with 11 bases left in between. Germline values: CDR1 SQVTM, CDR2 ANQGSEA. This CDR3 is built from 11 residues. The DNA of the CDR3 is TGCAGCGTCCCGACAGGCCACGAGCAGTACTTC. Amino acids: CSVPTGHEQYF.

The chain links TRBV19 to TRBJ1-5, with TRBD1 as a possible D gene (5 bases). V lost 0 bases to trimming and J lost 4 bases, with 13 bases between them. Germline V gives CDR1 LNHDA, CDR2 SQIVND (reference sequence). The CDR3 length is 16 residues. Written as DNA, the CDR3 is TGTGCCAGTAGTATAGATCTAGGGGTTGGAAATCAGCCCCAGCATTTT. This codes for CASSIDLGVGNQPQHF. Filled out from reference TRBV19 and TRBJ1-5, the complete variable domain reads DGGITQSPKYLFRKEGQNVTLSCEQNLNHDAMYWYRQDPGQGLRLIYYSQIVNDFQKGDIAEGYSVSREKKESFPLTVTSAQKNPTAFYLCASSIDLGVGNQPQHFGDGTRLSIL.

The chain recombines TRBV18 with TRBJ1-6; no firm D call. CDR3 length equals 14 residues. CDR1 and CDR2 from the germline V gene are KGHSH and LQKENI. V was shortened by 3 bases and J by 5 bases, with 8 bases between the two germline ends. In nucleotides, the CDR3 is TGTGCCAGCTCACCGAACAGTCATAATTCACCCCTCCACTTT. Encoded protein: CASSPNSHNSPLHF. The variable domain in full, completed from reference TRBV18 and TRBJ1-6, reads NAGVMQNPRHLVRRRGQEARLRCSPMKGHSHVYWYRQLPEEGLKFMVYLQKENIIDESGMPKERFSAEFPKEGPSILRIQQVVRGDSAAYFCASSPNSHNSPLHFGNGTRLTVT.

A word on this clone: Distinct nucleotide sequences in the sample also encode this CDR3. The chain combines TRBV5-1 with TRBJ1-2; no clear D gene. Between the trimmed V and J ends, which lost 0 bases and 2 bases, there was a span of 5 bases. CDR1 and CDR2 (germline): SGHRS, YFSETQ. The CDR3 contains 13 residues. CDR3 nucleotides: TGCGCCAGCAGCTTGGGGCGAAACTATGGCTACACCTTC. Its protein product is CASSLGRNYGYTF.

This chain joins TRBV9 and TRBJ1-5; TRBD1 is a possible D gene (5 bases). Germline V gene lookup returns CDR1 SGDLS and CDR2 YYNGEE. The CDR3 is 14 residues long. The V end was cut by 2 bases, the J end by 3 bases, with 9 bases between. The CDR3 nucleotides read TGTGCCAGCAGCGTGGGACCCAACAATCAGCCCCAGCATTTT. This encodes CASSVGPNNQPQHF.